The 29 T cell receptor beta chains below come from one sample, sequenced in a study of CD8+ T cells in alopecia areata. Sequencing relied on a cDNA template that was reverse transcribed from extracted RNA. Clones were sequenced by immunoSEQ multiplex PCR, and TCRdb holds only the in-frame ones, with some missing. The data contain around 140,000 clones, approximately 45% of them seen just once; the ten biggest clones take up around 7%. The sequenced sample consisted of CD4+ T cells sorted from blood. The source of these receptors is a human donor with alopecia areata.

The rearrangement joins TRBV28 to TRBJ2-1, with 15 bases aligning to TRBD2. J lost 10 bases, V lost 5 bases, and 6 bases had no gene match. This CDR3 is built from 15 residues. Germline-derived CDR1 and CDR2 are MDHEN and SYDVKM. In nucleotides, the CDR3 is TGTGCCAGCAGTCCCGGTGGACTAGCGGGAGGGGAGCAGTTCTTC. It translates to CASSPGGLAGGEQFF.

Points on this clone: The same CDR3 arises from other DNA sequences in this sample as well. The rearrangement links TRBV29-1 to TRBJ2-7; no reliable D call. The CDR3 loop spans 11 amino acids. V was pared by 4 bases and J by 2 bases, with 6 bases between. The germline V gene encodes CDR1 SQVTM and CDR2 ANQGSEA. CDR3 amino acids: CSVGVTYEQYF. CDR3 coding DNA: TGCAGCGTTGGGGTGACCTACGAGCAGTACTTC.

V and J are TRBV5-1 and TRBJ2-3, with a weak D call TRBD2 (5 bases). Deletions cut 5 bases from V and 2 bases from J, with 12 bases between. This CDR3 comprises 14 residues. The germline gives CDR1 SGHRS, CDR2 YFSETQ. In DNA, the CDR3 is TGCGCCAGCAGGTCGGGATCAGACACAGATACGCAGTATTTT. As protein: CASRSGSDTDTQYF.

This chain's CDR3 is CASSAWTGSNYGYTF. CDR3 sequence (DNA): TGCGCCAGCAGCGCCTGGACAGGTTCTAACTATGGCTACACCTTC. The J gene is TRBJ1-2, the V gene TRBV5-1; 7 bases are shared with TRBD1. The CDR3 is 15 amino acids. From germline, CDR1 is SGHRS and CDR2 YFSETQ. Trimming at V came to 4 bases and at J to 0 bases, leaving 6 bases not matched to a gene.

This sequence joins TRBV5-1 and TRBJ2-1; 8 bases are a match to TRBD2. Germline V lookup: CDR1 SGHRS, CDR2 YFSETQ. CDR3 length equals 16 residues. The J segment lost 3 bases and the V segment lost 0 bases, leaving 5 bases of the junction unmatched. CDR3 in DNA: TGCGCCAGCAGCTTGGGGCGCAGCGGGAGCTACAATGAGCAGTTCTTC. Its protein product is CASSLGRSGSYNEQFF.

The CDR3 sequence is CASSHDHDVGNQPQHF. The CDR3 DNA reads TGTGCCAGCAGCCACGACCATGATGTCGGCAATCAGCCCCAGCATTTT. This chain connects TRBV4-2 to TRBJ1-5; D gene unclear. V was cut by 3 bases and J by 2 bases, with 14 bases left in between. The germline CDR1 and CDR2 sequences are LGHNA and YNFKEQ. The CDR3 totals 16 residues.

The chain recombines TRBV30 with TRBJ2-7; D might be TRBD2 (6 bases). Germline loops: CDR1 GTSNPN, CDR2 SVGIG (reference sequence). Trimming took 2 bases from V and 4 from J, leaving 15 bases between them. CDR3 length: 14 residues. CDR3 residues: CAWSRAGSEYEQYF. The CDR3 region has the DNA TGTGCCTGGAGTCGTGCGGGGTCGGAATACGAGCAGTACTTC.

J is TRBJ2-1 and V is TRBV11-2, with 8 positions matching TRBD2. The CDR3 is 15 amino acids. The V gene end was trimmed by 5 bases and the J gene end by 2 bases; junction bases not matched to a gene: 5. Germline V CDR1 and CDR2: SGHAT, FQNNGV. CDR3 in DNA: TGTGCCAGCAGCGCTAGCGGGCTGCCCTACAATGAGCAGTTCTTC. This encodes CASSASGLPYNEQFF.

This clone came up once. The chain joins TRBV6-5 to TRBJ1-2; D not certain. Germline loops: CDR1 MNHEY, CDR2 SVGAGI. This CDR3 is built from 14 residues. Trimming removed 6 bases at V and 6 bases at J, with 17 bases between. The CDR3 DNA follows: TGTGCCAGCAGCGAATTCGGGCAGTATCATGGCTACACCTTC. Protein product: CASSEFGQYHGYTF.

The rearrangement joins TRBV19 to TRBJ2-1; TRBD1 matches 10 bases. The germline gives CDR1 LNHDA, CDR2 SQIVND (reference sequence). The CDR3 has 17 residues. Trimming at V came to 5 bases and at J to 3 bases, leaving 10 bases not matched to a gene. The CDR3 nucleotides read TGTGCCAGTAGTCTTTACCTGGACAGGGGGGTCTACAATGAGCAGTTCTTC. Amino acids: CASSLYLDRGVYNEQFF.

This clone was counted only a few times. The genes are TRBV20-1 and TRBJ1-1; D ambiguous. The CDR3 runs to 11 residues. V was clipped by 7 bases and J by 0 bases, with 6 bases between them. In germline, CDR1 is DFQATT, CDR2 SNEGSKA (reference sequence). Written as DNA, the CDR3 is TGCAGTGGAAGAGTGAACACTGAAGCTTTCTTT. Its translation: CSGRVNTEAFF.

The V call is TRBV18, the J call TRBJ2-7; possibly TRBD1 for D (5 bases). Germline V CDR1 and CDR2: KGHSH, LQKENI. V was trimmed by 1 base and J by 5 bases, leaving 12 bases between them. CDR3 length equals 14 residues. CDR3 loop: CASSPLPGIDEQYF. The CDR3 DNA reads as TGTGCCAGCTCACCACTTCCAGGGATCGACGAGCAGTACTTC.

J is TRBJ1-5 and V is TRBV6-5; D may be TRBD1 (5 bases). Trimming took off 8 bases at V and 0 bases at J, with 8 bases between the two ends. This CDR3 is built from 13 residues. Germline V lookup: CDR1 MNHEY, CDR2 SVGAGI. CDR3 in amino acids: CASETVSNQPQHF. CDR3 DNA sequence: TGTGCCAGCGAGACAGTTAGCAATCAGCCCCAGCATTTT.

The chain couples TRBV19 to TRBJ1-5; no clear D gene. The CDR3 is 15 amino acids. V dropped 5 bases and J dropped 5 bases, with 16 bases sitting between them. The germline V gene encodes CDR1 LNHDA and CDR2 SQIVND (reference sequence). CDR3 region: CASSPQAGGDQPQHF. CDR3 nucleotide sequence: TGTGCCAGTAGTCCCCAGGCGGGCGGTGATCAGCCCCAGCATTTT.

This rearrangement joins TRBV6-1 to TRBJ2-1; D not resolved. Germline loops: CDR1 MNHNS, CDR2 SASEGT. CDR3 length: 11 residues. This chain's CDR3 is CAVGYTMEQFF. The CDR3 DNA sequence: TGTGCGGTGGGATATACCATGGAGCAGTTCTTC.

The chain recombines TRBV6-5 with TRBJ2-5; the D gene is possibly TRBD1 (6 bases). CDR1 and CDR2 (germline): MNHEY, SVGAGI. The V gene lost 6 bases and the J gene lost 4 bases, with 15 bases spanning the gap. CDR3 length: 14 amino acids. In DNA, the CDR3 is TGTGCCAGCAGCTCCAGGGGCCGACCAGAGACCCAGTACTTC. Residues: CASSSRGRPETQYF.

This clone appeared once. The chain uses TRBV6-1 and TRBJ2-7, with D perhaps matching TRBD2 (6 bases). CDR1 is MNHNS, CDR2 SASEGT, per germline. The CDR3 contains 13 residues. Trimming removed 8 bases from V and 2 bases from J, with 13 bases in between. This CDR3 reads CASRSSATYEQYF. CDR3 bases: TGTGCCAGCCGGTCTAGCGCGACCTACGAGCAGTACTTC.

The V and J genes are TRBV5-1 and TRBJ2-7; D call uncertain. The ends were cut back, 1 base at V and 5 bases at J, with 13 bases in the middle. The germline V gene encodes CDR1 SGHRS and CDR2 YFSETQ. There are 14 residues in the CDR3. CDR3 sequence: CASSLQVSVHEQYF. In DNA form, the CDR3 reads TGCGCCAGCAGCTTGCAAGTATCGGTCCACGAGCAGTACTTC.

This chain uses TRBV30 with TRBJ2-6; a possible D gene is TRBD1 (5 bases). Between the trimmed V and J ends, which lost 3 bases and 3 bases, there was a span of 12 bases. Germline V gene data show CDR1 as GTSNPN and CDR2 as SVGIG (reference sequence). This CDR3 has 15 residues. This CDR3 reads CAWSGPRGGANVLTF. The DNA for the CDR3 is TGTGCCTGGAGCGGGCCTAGGGGTGGGGCCAACGTCCTGACTTTC.

This clone was counted between two and nine times. The chain employs TRBV9 and TRBJ2-5; D gene unclear. The germline V gene has CDR1 SGDLS and CDR2 YYNGEE. This CDR3 spans 13 amino acids. V was trimmed by 2 bases and J by 5 bases, leaving 10 bases between them. Written as DNA, the CDR3 is TGTGCCAGCAGCGTGGGGTCCCTGGAGACCCAGTACTTC. Amino acid sequence: CASSVGSLETQYF.

There are a few counts of this clone. The V call is TRBV30, the J call TRBJ2-7; D is uncertain. Trimming took 0 bases from V and 12 from J, leaving 15 bases between them. Germline V lookup: CDR1 GTSNPN, CDR2 SVGIG (reference sequence). The CDR3 spans 12 residues. CDR3 coding DNA: TGTGCCTGGAGTGTTGGACCGAACACCCGGTACTTC. As protein: CAWSVGPNTRYF.

The genes are TRBV10-3 and TRBJ2-3; D not certain. Trimming took off 10 bases at V and 6 bases at J, with 8 bases between the two ends. The CDR3 contains 10 residues. Germline V gene lookup returns CDR1 ENHRY and CDR2 SYGVKD. CDR3 DNA: TGTGCCACCTGGTTGGATACGCAGTATTTT. It translates to CATWLDTQYF.

The sample holds a few counts of this clone. This chain uses TRBV27 with TRBJ1-1; TRBD1 might be the D (6 bases). The ends were cut back, 4 bases at V and 1 base at J, with 10 bases in the middle. Germline V gene sequence: CDR1 MNHEY, CDR2 SMNVEV (reference sequence). The CDR3 is made up of 14 amino acids. The CDR3 nucleotides are TGTGCCAGCAGTTGGGGACAAACGAACACTGAAGCTTTCTTT. Translating it yields CASSWGQTNTEAFF.

The genes are TRBV29-1 and TRBJ2-7; a possible D gene is TRBD2 (6 bases). The germline V gene encodes CDR1 SQVTM and CDR2 ANQGSEA. This CDR3 region has 12 residues. V was clipped by 4 bases and J by 1 base, with 8 bases between them. CDR3 sequence: CSVGLDSYEQYF. Here the CDR3 DNA reads TGCAGCGTTGGACTAGATTCCTACGAGCAGTACTTC.

CDR3 loop: CASMRGSGLDEQYF. In DNA form, the CDR3 reads TGTGCCAGCATGAGGGGTAGCGGCCTAGACGAGCAGTACTTC. This chain links TRBV2 with TRBJ2-7; TRBD2 might be the D (6 bases). CDR3 length equals 14 residues. Trimming took 7 bases from V and 5 from J, leaving 18 bases between them. Germline V gives CDR1 SNHLY, CDR2 FYNNEI.

The chain uses TRBV29-1 and TRBJ1-2; tentative D call: TRBD1 (6 bases). This CDR3 contains 13 residues. V was pared by 5 bases and J by 4 bases, with 14 bases between. Germline V lookup: CDR1 SQVTM, CDR2 ANQGSEA. CDR3 protein: CSVRRGGSYGYTF. CDR3 DNA sequence: TGCAGCGTTCGCCGCGGGGGCAGCTATGGCTACACCTTC.

Details on this clone: The same CDR3 can be traced to other DNA sequences in this sample. The CDR3 bases are TGCAGCGTTGGAGGGGGTGACAGATTTGGTGAAAAACTGTTTTTT. Its protein is CSVGGGDRFGEKLFF. The rearrangement uses TRBV29-1 and TRBJ1-4, with D maybe TRBD1 (6 bases). The CDR3 has 15 amino acids. Trimming took off 4 bases at V and 7 bases at J, with 19 bases between the two ends. Germline CDR1 and CDR2: SQVTM and ANQGSEA.

The J gene is TRBJ2-5, the V gene TRBV29-1; D possibly corresponds to TRBD2 (5 bases). In germline, CDR1 is SQVTM, CDR2 ANQGSEA. The CDR3 spans 13 residues. The V gene lost 7 bases and the J gene lost 1 base, with 13 bases spanning the gap. CDR3 protein: CSGRRTVQETQYF. The CDR3 DNA is TGCAGCGGGAGGAGGACGGTCCAAGAGACCCAGTACTTC.

V gene TRBV19 combines with J gene TRBJ2-5; D unclear. With 5 bases removed from V and 0 bases from J, the gap between germline ends came to 7 bases. There are 13 residues in the CDR3. Germline V CDR1 and CDR2: LNHDA, SQIVND (reference sequence). The DNA for the CDR3 is TGTGCCAGTAGTTTCGGTCACCAAGAGACCCAGTACTTC. Translation gives CASSFGHQETQYF.